The rows below give T cell receptor beta chains drawn from one sample of a study of a mutant IDH1 vaccine in newly diagnosed glioma. The repertoire was sequenced with immunoSEQ multiplex PCR; TCRdb's copy has only in-frame clones and lacks some. Here the sample spans tens of thousands of clones, approximately 92% being singletons. No antigen has been identified for these receptors. Here the sequenced sample was PBMCs, taken from a glioma patient whose treatment included an IDH1 peptide vaccine. These receptors came from a man between 35 and 55 years old with glioma. Both conserved end residues are part of each CDR3. Each record gives: D gene, V gene, J gene, clone size, CDR3 protein, CDR3 DNA. D genes are given only for firm matches. Not every row has a clone size; where given, it reads once, few, many or a size class.

d_call: TRBD2
v_call: TRBV11-3
j_call: TRBJ2-1
clone_size: NA
cdr3_aa: CASSLAPGLAKYNEQFF
cdr3_nt: TGTGCCAGCAGCTTAGCTCCGGGACTAGCTAAATACAATGAGCAGTTCTTC

d_call: NA
v_call: TRBV28
j_call: TRBJ2-5
clone_size: NA
cdr3_aa: CASSFWRGETQYF
cdr3_nt: TGTGCCAGCAGTTTTTGGAGGGGTGAGACCCAGTACTTC

d_call: NA
v_call: TRBV6-5
j_call: TRBJ1-2
clone_size: NA
cdr3_aa: CASSYRPAWDGYTF
cdr3_nt: TGTGCCAGCAGTTACAGGCCGGCCTGGGATGGCTACACCTTC

d_call: TRBD1
v_call: TRBV19
j_call: TRBJ1-6
clone_size: NA
cdr3_aa: CASSIGTGDSPLHF
cdr3_nt: TGTGCCAGTAGTATCGGGACAGGGGATTCACCCCTCCACTTT

d_call: NA
v_call: TRBV6-4
j_call: TRBJ2-3
clone_size: NA
cdr3_aa: CASSEGEQDTQYF
cdr3_nt: TGTGCCAGCAGTGAAGGGGAGCAAGATACGCAGTATTTT

d_call: NA
v_call: TRBV29-1
j_call: TRBJ2-5
clone_size: NA
cdr3_aa: CSGSRETQYF
cdr3_nt: TGCAGCGGCTCTAGAGAGACCCAGTACTTC

d_call: NA
v_call: TRBV27
j_call: TRBJ1-5
clone_size: NA
cdr3_aa: CASSLNGVSNQPQHF
cdr3_nt: TGTGCCAGCAGTTTAAATGGGGTTAGCAATCAGCCCCAGCATTTT

d_call: NA
v_call: TRBV10-3
j_call: TRBJ2-1
clone_size: NA
cdr3_aa: CAISESSRPGNEQFF
cdr3_nt: TGTGCCATCAGTGAGTCGAGTAGACCCGGGAATGAGCAGTTCTTC

d_call: NA
v_call: TRBV5-8
j_call: TRBJ1-2
clone_size: NA
cdr3_aa: CASSRGDRSNYGYTF
cdr3_nt: TGTGCCAGCAGCCGGGGTGACAGATCCAACTATGGCTACACCTTC

d_call: NA
v_call: TRBV28
j_call: TRBJ2-1
clone_size: NA
cdr3_aa: CASSPHNEQFF
cdr3_nt: TGTGCCAGCAGCCCTCACAATGAGCAGTTCTTC

d_call: NA
v_call: TRBV6-5
j_call: TRBJ1-2
clone_size: NA
cdr3_aa: CASKRGALNYGYTF
cdr3_nt: TGTGCCAGCAAAAGAGGGGCGCTTAACTATGGCTACACCTTC

d_call: NA
v_call: TRBV4-1
j_call: TRBJ2-7
clone_size: NA
cdr3_aa: CASSTTQFYEQYF
cdr3_nt: TGCGCCAGCAGTACCACCCAGTTCTACGAGCAGTACTTC

d_call: NA
v_call: TRBV6-6
j_call: TRBJ2-1
clone_size: NA
cdr3_aa: CASSYRTANNEQFF
cdr3_nt: TGTGCCAGCAGTTACAGGACAGCAAACAATGAGCAGTTCTTC

d_call: NA
v_call: TRBV6-5
j_call: TRBJ2-3
clone_size: once
cdr3_aa: CASSYGGASTDTQYF
cdr3_nt: TGTGCCAGCAGTTACGGCGGGGCCAGCACAGATACGCAGTATTTT

d_call: TRBD1
v_call: TRBV11-2
j_call: TRBJ2-1
clone_size: NA
cdr3_aa: CASSQNRGRNEQFF
cdr3_nt: TGTGCCAGCAGCCAAAACAGGGGGCGCAATGAGCAGTTCTTC

d_call: NA
v_call: TRBV7-2
j_call: TRBJ1-5
clone_size: NA
cdr3_aa: CASSPNTGSNQPQHF
cdr3_nt: TGTGCCAGCAGCCCAAATACAGGGAGCAATCAGCCCCAGCATTTT

d_call: TRBD1
v_call: TRBV5-4
j_call: TRBJ1-2
clone_size: NA
cdr3_aa: CASSKGQTNYGYTF
cdr3_nt: TGTGCCAGCAGCAAGGGACAGACTAACTATGGCTACACCTTC

d_call: NA
v_call: TRBV7-6
j_call: TRBJ2-5
clone_size: NA
cdr3_aa: CASSPGAHQETQYF
cdr3_nt: TGTGCCAGCAGCCCAGGAGCTCACCAAGAGACCCAGTACTTC

d_call: TRBD1
v_call: TRBV7-9
j_call: TRBJ2-2
clone_size: NA
cdr3_aa: CASSGKTGGRTGELFF
cdr3_nt: TGTGCCAGCAGCGGAAAAACAGGGGGACGGACCGGGGAGCTGTTTTTT

d_call: TRBD2
v_call: TRBV2
j_call: TRBJ2-3
clone_size: NA
cdr3_aa: CASGLAGLTDTQYF
cdr3_nt: TGTGCCAGCGGACTAGCGGGATTAACAGATACGCAGTATTTT

d_call: TRBD1
v_call: TRBV27
j_call: TRBJ1-1
clone_size: NA
cdr3_aa: CASSSDRDTEAFF
cdr3_nt: TGTGCCAGCAGTTCGGACAGGGACACTGAAGCTTTCTTT

d_call: NA
v_call: TRBV5-4
j_call: TRBJ1-2
clone_size: once
cdr3_aa: CASSYDRDGYTF
cdr3_nt: TGTGCCAGCAGCTATGACAGAGACGGCTACACCTTC

d_call: TRBD1
v_call: TRBV9
j_call: TRBJ1-4
clone_size: NA
cdr3_aa: CASSSETGNEKLFF
cdr3_nt: TGTGCCAGCAGCTCTGAGACAGGGAATGAAAAACTGTTTTTT

d_call: NA
v_call: TRBV19
j_call: TRBJ1-1
clone_size: NA
cdr3_aa: CASSVTGNTEAFF
cdr3_nt: TGTGCCAGTAGTGTGACAGGGAACACTGAAGCTTTCTTT

d_call: NA
v_call: TRBV21-1
j_call: TRBJ2-2
clone_size: NA
cdr3_aa: CASSEGPRDTGELFF
cdr3_nt: TGTGCCAGCAGCGAGGGACCCCGGGACACCGGGGAGCTGTTTTTT

d_call: NA
v_call: TRBV7-2
j_call: TRBJ1-2
clone_size: NA
cdr3_aa: CASSLAAGANYGYTF
cdr3_nt: TGTGCCAGCAGCTTGGCGGCAGGGGCTAACTATGGCTACACCTTC

d_call: NA
v_call: TRBV11-3
j_call: TRBJ2-3
clone_size: NA
cdr3_aa: CASSQRRYGGTDTQYF
cdr3_nt: TGTGCCAGCAGCCAAAGGAGATACGGGGGCACAGATACGCAGTATTTT

d_call: NA
v_call: TRBV30
j_call: TRBJ2-7
clone_size: NA
cdr3_aa: CACPPGGQALYEQYF
cdr3_nt: TGTGCCTGTCCCCCGGGGGGACAGGCCCTCTACGAGCAGTACTTC

d_call: NA
v_call: TRBV19
j_call: TRBJ1-5
clone_size: NA
cdr3_aa: CASSIRGRYQPQHF
cdr3_nt: TGTGCCAGTAGTATCCGGGGACGATATCAGCCCCAGCATTTT

d_call: TRBD2
v_call: TRBV7-8
j_call: TRBJ2-7
clone_size: NA
cdr3_aa: CASSLALSSGRGWSYEQYF
cdr3_nt: TGTGCCAGCAGCTTAGCGTTGTCTAGCGGGAGAGGTTGGTCCTACGAGCAGTACTTC